The entry below gives a single TCR beta chain sequence along with its context. Its antigen is currently not known. No much larger clonotype is one base removed from it; base qualities were not supplied. The data derive from a study of OX40 agonist ivuxolimab in advanced cancers. Notes on the research overall: Ivuxolimab, which targeted the costimulatory receptor OX40 (CD134), was an agonistic, fully human IgG2 monoclonal antibody. The dose-escalation cohort was around 83% male with a mean age of 60 years, ranging from roughly 20 to 85. Intravenous ivuxolimab was administered to patients every 2 weeks at six dose levels: 0.01, 0.1, 0.3, 1.5, 3 and 10 mg/kg. Patients were allowed to have had prior anti-PD-1, anti-PD-L1 or anti-CTLA-4 therapy, and approximately 40% of the dose-escalation patients had been treated with checkpoint inhibitors. Of the approximately 54 dose-escalation patients, hepatocellular carcinoma was present in approximately 20, melanoma in roughly 15, renal cell carcinoma in 9 and head and neck cancer in 9. Partial responses were achieved by three dose-escalation patients, of whom one had hepatocellular carcinoma and two had cutaneous melanoma. The paper reports the monotherapy dose-escalation portion (N of about 54 patients) of the phase I ivuxolimab trial. The purpose of peripheral TCRbeta sequencing was to test whether ivuxolimab changed TCR sequence diversity and led to clonal T-cell expansion. General conclusions and limits of the study: After ivuxolimab, CD8+ T cells had more expanded clones than CD4+ T cells on average. At doses of 0.1 to 3.0 mg/kg, clonal expansion of both CD4+ and CD8+ blood T cells was observed from baseline to week 6. In the 0.1-3.0 mg/kg groups, partial responders were among the patients with the lowest normalized peripheral clonal expansion, particularly in CD8+ T cells. Antigen specificity was not determined for the clonally expanded peripheral T cells. Low levels of normalized T-cell clonal expansion were also seen in some nonresponding patients.

Taken from cysteine to phenylalanine, the CDR3 has 14 residues. The retained sequence is limited to the CDR3, 42 bases, with the frame set at the first base. V drops 8 bases and J drops 0 bases, leaving 11 bases in between. Taken from the germline V gene, the CDR1 and CDR2 loops are SNHLY and FYNNEI. Patients with autoimmune disease history or receiving systemic immunosuppression were excluded from the trial. Peripheral blood for TCR sequencing was drawn from every dose cohort at baseline, at cycle 4 day 1 and at cycle 7 day 1. Samples were obtained from an open-label, multicenter, first-in-human phase I dose-escalation trial of ivuxolimab. The trial enrolled adults with locally advanced or metastatic head and neck squamous cell, hepatocellular, melanoma or renal cell carcinoma. Before TCR sequencing, CD4+ T cells and CD8+ T cells from peripheral blood were sorted into separate populations. For sequencing of the TCRbeta CDR3 region, genomic DNA was extracted from the sorted cells. TCRbeta CDR3 regions were sequenced using the immunoSEQ Assay. TCRdb holds this immuneACCESS table with in-frame rearrangements only. Some clones are missing; in checked studies, unresolved V genes explain under half, and the rest has no known cause. In this sample the table shows 25,000 to 35,000 clones, 84% of which occur a single time. Roughly a fifth of the sample lies in the top ten.

The sequences come from CD4+ or CD8+ T cells sorted from blood, collected in a trial of the OX40 agonist ivuxolimab. The V and J genes are TRBV2 and TRBJ2-4, with TRBD1 tentatively as D gene (5 bases match). The receptor was derived from an adult with an advanced solid tumor such as melanoma, head and neck, liver or kidney cancer. The sequenced DNA: TGTGCCAGCTCGACAGCGAAAGCCAAAAACATTCAGTACTTC. This gives the protein CASSTAKAKNIQYF. Outside the CDR3, residues come from the reference TRBV2 and TRBJ2-4 proteins, so the full variable domain is: EPEVTQTPSHQVTQMGQEVILRCVPISNHLYFYWYRQILGQKVEFLVSFYNNEISEKSEIFDDQFSVERPDGSNFTLKIRSTKLEDSAMYFCASSTAKAKNIQYFGAGTRLSVL.